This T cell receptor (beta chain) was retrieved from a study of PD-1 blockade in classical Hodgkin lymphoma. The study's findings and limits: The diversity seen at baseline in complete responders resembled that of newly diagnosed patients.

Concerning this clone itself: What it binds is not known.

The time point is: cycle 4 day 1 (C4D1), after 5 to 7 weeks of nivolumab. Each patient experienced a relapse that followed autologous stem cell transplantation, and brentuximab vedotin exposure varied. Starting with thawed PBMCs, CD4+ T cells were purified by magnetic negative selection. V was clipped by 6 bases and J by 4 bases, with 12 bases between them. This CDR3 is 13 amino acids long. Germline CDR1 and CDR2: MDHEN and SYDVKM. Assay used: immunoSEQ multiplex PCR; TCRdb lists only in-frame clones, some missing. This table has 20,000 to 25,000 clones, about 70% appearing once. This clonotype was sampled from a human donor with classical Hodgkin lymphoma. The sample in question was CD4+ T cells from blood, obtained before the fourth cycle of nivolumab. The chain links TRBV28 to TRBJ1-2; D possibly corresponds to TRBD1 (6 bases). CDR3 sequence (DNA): TGTGCCAGCAGGGTTACAGGGACCTATGGCTACACCTTC. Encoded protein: CASRVTGTYGYTF.